These T cell receptor beta chains were read from a single sample in a study of cytomegalovirus exposure and HLA in healthy donors. Sequencing used immunoSEQ multiplex PCR; TCRdb keeps in-frame clones, though not all of them. Among tens of thousands of clones, 65% were seen once, and the ten largest hold roughly 21%. Material for sequencing was PBMCs. Source of these receptors: a woman in her forties or fifties in good health and CMV-seropositive. CDR3s include the opening cysteine and the closing phenylalanine or tryptophan. A D gene is named only where the DNA matches it firmly. Not all rows give a size; the values are once, few, many and, for expanded clones, a class.

>TRBJ2-7|.|TRBV10-2|.
CASSESTRQGTYEQYF
TGCGCCAGCAGTGAGTCGACTCGGCAGGGCACCTACGAGCAGTACTTC
>TRBJ2-1|.|TRBV18|.
CASSPPSGFNEQFF
TGTGCCAGCTCACCACCGTCGGGGTTCAATGAGCAGTTCTTC
>TRBJ1-2|.|TRBV30|.
CAWSPPTDIAYGYTF
TGTGCCTGGAGTCCCCCGACAGATATTGCCTATGGCTACACCTTC
>TRBJ1-1|.|TRBV29-1|.
CSAALLVADSEAFF
TGCAGCGCCGCCCTCCTGGTGGCTGACAGTGAAGCTTTCTTT
>TRBJ1-6|TRBD1|TRBV19|.
CASSMDGQGNDHSPLHF
TGTGCCAGTAGTATGGATGGACAGGGCAACGATCATTCACCCCTCCACTTT
>TRBJ2-1|TRBD1|TRBV28|.
CASPPPLGTGLMSSYNEQFF
TGTGCCAGTCCACCACCTCTCGGGACAGGGCTGATGAGCTCCTACAATGAGCAGTTCTTC
>TRBJ2-7|TRBD2|TRBV11-1|.
CASSPGEGSYEQYF
TGTGCCAGCAGCCCCGGGGAGGGGTCCTACGAGCAGTACTTC
>TRBJ2-3|TRBD2|TRBV11-2|few
CASSLSRTSDYTDTQYF
TGTGCCAGCAGCTTAAGTCGGACTAGCGATTACACAGATACGCAGTATTTT
>TRBJ2-1|.|TRBV7-2|once
CASSLGASSAEQFF
TGTGCCAGCAGCTTAGGGGCTAGCTCGGCCGAGCAGTTCTTC
>TRBJ1-1|.|TRBV7-2|.
CASSSLRGAGGATEAFF
TGTGCCAGCAGCTCCCTGCGTGGGGCAGGAGGGGCCACTGAAGCTTTCTTT
>TRBJ2-7|.|TRBV6-1|.
CASRIYDSGGYEQYF
TGTGCCAGCCGGATTTACGACAGTGGCGGCTACGAGCAGTACTTC
>TRBJ1-3|.|TRBV7-9|.
CASSPMGGSEGNTIYF
TGTGCCAGCAGCCCAATGGGGGGTTCGGAAGGAAACACCATATATTTT
>TRBJ1-1|.|TRBV27|.
CASSAGLGNTEAFF
TGTGCCAGCAGCGCGGGACTCGGGAACACTGAAGCTTTCTTT
>TRBJ1-2|TRBD1|TRBV30|.
CAWGQGALGGYTF
TGTGCCTGGGGGCAGGGGGCGCTGGGTGGCTACACCTTC
>TRBJ2-7|TRBD2|TRBV2|few
CAIQRGDTSGDSSYEQYF
TGTGCCATTCAAAGGGGGGACACTAGCGGGGATAGCTCCTACGAGCAGTACTTC
>TRBJ1-2|.|TRBV27|few
CASSLSGRLGYTF
TGTGCCAGCAGTTTGAGCGGCAGACTAGGCTACACCTTC
>TRBJ2-3|.|TRBV6-1|.
CASSEGTADTQYF
TGTGCCAGCAGTGAAGGGACTGCAGATACGCAGTATTTT
>TRBJ2-7|.|TRBV6-1|.
CASSELDSRAGQQYF
TGTGCCAGCAGTGAATTGGACTCCCGGGCTGGGCAGCAGTACTTC
>TRBJ2-3|.|TRBV28|.
CASSYAAGTDTQYF
TGTGCCAGCAGCTACGCTGCAGGTACAGATACGCAGTATTTT
>TRBJ1-1|.|TRBV4-3|few
CASSPTPRENTEAFF
TGCGCCAGCAGCCCCACCCCCAGGGAAAACACTGAAGCTTTCTTT
>TRBJ2-5|TRBD2|TRBV2|.
CASSETSGVRDETQYF
TGTGCCAGCAGTGAGACTAGCGGGGTCCGGGATGAGACCCAGTACTTC
>TRBJ1-4|.|TRBV27|few
CASSSSQGDFNEKLFF
TGTGCCAGCAGTTCCAGTCAGGGTGACTTTAATGAAAAACTGTTTTTT
>TRBJ2-5|.|TRBV30|.
CAWSLGETQYF
TGTGCCTGGAGTCTCGGAGAGACCCAGTACTTC
>TRBJ1-1|.|TRBV30|.
CAWGWANTEAFF
TGTGCCTGGGGCTGGGCGAACACTGAAGCTTTCTTT
>TRBJ1-2|TRBD1|TRBV6-5|.
CASRKGTGDRYGYTF
TGTGCCAGCAGAAAGGGGACAGGGGATAGGTATGGCTACACCTTC
>TRBJ2-3|.|TRBV6-5|.
CASSYGAVSTDTQYF
TGTGCCAGCAGTTACGGGGCAGTAAGCACAGATACGCAGTATTTT
>TRBJ1-2|TRBD1|TRBV7-9|.
CASSSAAGQGKFGYTF
TGTGCCAGCAGCTCCGCAGCCGGACAGGGGAAATTTGGCTACACCTTC
>TRBJ2-7|.|TRBV5-1|once
CASSVGFSAYEQYF
TGCGCCAGCAGCGTGGGCTTCTCAGCCTACGAGCAGTACTTC
>TRBJ1-2|.|TRBV11-2|.
CASSSGSTYGYTF
TGTGCCAGCAGCTCGGGAAGTACCTACGGCTACACCTTC
>TRBJ2-4|TRBD2|TRBV5-1|.
CASSLGSGGHGNIQYF
TGCGCCAGCAGCTTGGGTAGCGGGGGCCACGGAAACATTCAGTACTTC
>TRBJ2-7|.|TRBV5-1|once
CASSLVQGYEQYF
TGCGCCAGCAGCTTGGTACAGGGTTACGAGCAGTACTTC
>TRBJ2-2|TRBD1|TRBV5-1|.
CASSSSRRGQDTGELFF
TGCGCCAGCAGCTCCTCTCGAAGGGGGCAGGACACCGGGGAGCTGTTTTTT
>TRBJ2-5|.|TRBV19|.
CASSPSREETQYF
TGTGCCAGTAGCCCCTCCAGGGAAGAGACCCAGTACTTC
>TRBJ1-6|TRBD1|TRBV28|few
CATTRTGGSPLHF
TGTGCCACCACCAGGACAGGGGGATCACCCCTCCACTTT
>TRBJ2-5|TRBD2|TRBV27|.
CASSPLGLAGGQETQYF
TGTGCCAGCAGTCCACTCGGACTAGCGGGGGGGCAAGAGACCCAGTACTTC
>TRBJ2-1|TRBD2|TRBV9|few
CASSGEGGGTSTYNEQFF
TGTGCCAGCAGCGGAGAAGGCGGGGGGACTTCGACTTACAATGAGCAGTTCTTC
>TRBJ1-4|TRBD1|TRBV7-9|.
CASSPGQGGGEKLFF
TGTGCCAGCAGCCCAGGACAGGGGGGAGGCGAAAAACTGTTTTTT
>TRBJ1-1|.|TRBV10-2|.
CASSEPGGGTEAFF
TGCGCCAGCAGTGAGCCAGGCGGGGGGACTGAAGCTTTCTTT
>TRBJ2-7|.|TRBV27|.
CASSPTGSYEQYF
TGTGCCAGCAGTCCTACCGGGTCCTACGAGCAGTACTTC
>TRBJ1-3|.|TRBV4-3|.
CASSSGVSSGNTIYF
TGCGCCAGCAGCTCCGGGGTGAGCTCTGGAAACACCATATATTTT
>TRBJ1-4|.|TRBV25-1|.
CASSDGINEKLFF
TGTGCCAGCAGTGACGGGATTAATGAAAAACTGTTTTTT
>TRBJ2-3|TRBD2|TRBV15|.
CATSRGETSGGRDTQYF
TGTGCCACCAGCAGAGGCGAGACTAGCGGGGGGAGGGATACGCAGTATTTT
>TRBJ2-1|.|TRBV6-5|once
CASSSFQLSGNEQFF
TGTGCCAGCAGTTCCTTTCAACTTAGTGGCAATGAGCAGTTCTTC
>TRBJ1-4|TRBD1|TRBV6-1|.
CASSEFRQGAGEKLFF
TGTGCCAGCAGTGAATTCCGACAGGGGGCAGGTGAAAAACTGTTTTTT
>TRBJ1-1|.|TRBV29-1|.
CSARGGERTEAFF
TGCAGCGCCCGAGGCGGGGAAAGGACTGAAGCTTTCTTT
>TRBJ2-3|.|TRBV4-2|few
CASSQASGDQTDTQYF
TGTGCCAGCAGCCAAGCTTCAGGGGATCAAACAGATACGCAGTATTTT
>TRBJ2-7|TRBD1|TRBV27|.
CASSLTGQVDEQYF
TGTGCCAGCAGTTTAACGGGACAGGTGGACGAGCAGTACTTC
>TRBJ1-4|.|TRBV7-9|.
CASSLWGAGEKLFF
TGTGCCAGCAGCTTATGGGGAGCGGGGGAAAAACTGTTTTTT
>TRBJ1-2|.|TRBV5-6|.
CASSYGGAVGYTF
TGTGCCAGCAGCTATGGGGGGGCGGTTGGCTACACCTTC
>TRBJ1-2|.|TRBV7-9|.
CASSLATQGYGYTF
TGTGCCAGCAGCTTAGCTACACAGGGATATGGCTACACCTTC
>TRBJ2-3|TRBD2|TRBV9|.
CASSEGLAGWGTDTQYF
TGTGCCAGCAGCGAAGGACTAGCGGGGTGGGGCACAGATACGCAGTATTTT
>TRBJ1-3|.|TRBV7-8|few
CASSPSGAGNTIYF
TGTGCCAGCAGCCCTAGCGGGGCTGGAAACACCATATATTTT
>TRBJ2-1|TRBD1|TRBV9|.
CASSAGQGIMYNEQFF
TGTGCCAGCAGCGCCGGACAGGGGATCATGTACAATGAGCAGTTCTTC